These 4 T cell receptor beta chains were all obtained from the same sample, sequenced in a study of metastatic and nonmetastatic thyroid tumors. Every patient underwent thyroid surgery untreated. TCRdb reanalyzed the PCR reads via MiXCR. The sample has some 25,000 clones; around 21% are singletons. The sequenced sample consisted of blood. Receptors were obtained from a male donor with papillary thyroid cancer or a benign thyroid nodule (not recorded which). Some clones in this sample may be carry-over from other donors' samples.

This clone was counted ten times or more. This may arise from a read error, as a much more abundant clone is one base away. The J gene is TRBJ2-7, the V gene TRBV27; 9 bases fit TRBD1. Per the germline V gene, CDR1 is MNHEY and CDR2 is SMNVEV (reference sequence). The CDR3 runs to 19 residues. CDR3 region: CASSWERSDGTGRAYGQYF. In DNA form, the CDR3 reads TGTGCCAGCAGTTGGGAAAGATCAGACGGGACAGGGAGAGCCTACGGGCAGTACTTC.

This clone was seen only a few times. V usage is TRBV6-1 and J usage is TRBJ1-2; 7 bases are a match to TRBD1. V shed 5 bases and J 9 bases; nucleotides not matched to a gene: 12. The CDR3 spans 14 residues. The V gene's germline CDR1 is MNHNS and CDR2 SASEGT. The CDR3 loop is CASSWTGQDHCYTF. The CDR3 nucleotides are TGTGCCAGCAGTTGGACCGGACAGGATCATTGCTACACCTTC.

For this clone: Other nucleotide sequences from this sample produce the same CDR3. The gene calls are TRBV20-1 and TRBJ2-3; TRBD2 aligns across 8 bases. There are 14 residues in the CDR3. CDR1 and CDR2 (germline): DFQATT, SNEGSKA (reference sequence). The chain's CDR3 is CSATQAGGTDTQYF. CDR3 in DNA: TGCAGCGCCACCCAGGCGGGAGGAACAGATACGCAGTATTTT.

This clone has at least ten counts. The chain links TRBV4-1 to TRBJ2-1; tentatively, D is TRBD2 (5 bases). CDR1 and CDR2 (germline): MGHRA, YSYEKL. CDR3 size: 21 residues. Trimming left V 1 base short and J 0 bases short, with 25 bases between. The chain's CDR3 is CASSQGLGRSERRRSYNEQFF. DNA for the CDR3: TGCGCCAGCAGCCAAGGCCTCGGACGGAGCGAGCGGAGGCGCTCCTACAATGAGCAGTTCTTC.